This T cell receptor (beta chain) was profiled in a study of T cell changes during pregnancy in multiple sclerosis. This clone was found once. Here immunoSEQ multiplex PCR was the method, and the copy in TCRdb shows in-frame clones only, minus some. The sample consists of around 88,000 clones, 80% to 95% of them appearing once. Germline loops: CDR1 LNHDA, CDR2 SQIVND (reference sequence). This CDR3 has 13 residues. The germline V and J ends were trimmed by 7 bases and 5 bases, with 12 bases remaining between them. The sequenced sample was peripheral blood, obtained in the first trimester of pregnancy. The source is a female donor with multiple sclerosis, enrolled in a pregnancy study. The gene calls are TRBV19 and TRBJ1-5; D gene ambiguous. The CDR3 coding sequence is TGTGCCAGTACACCTGAGGGAGATCAGCCCCAGCATTTT. Its translation: CASTPEGDQPQHF. Full variable domain (rest looked up from reference TRBV19 and TRBJ1-5): DGGITQSPKYLFRKEGQNVTLSCEQNLNHDAMYWYRQDPGQGLRLIYYSQIVNDFQKGDIAEGYSVSREKKESFPLTVTSAQKNPTAFYLCASTPEGDQPQHFGDGTRLSIL.